This T cell receptor beta chain was profiled in a study of Ad26.COV2.S vaccination and SARS-CoV-2 variants (dated by TCRdb to the early 2020s). Study-wide context: Vaccine-arm donors came from COV1001, a multicentre, randomized, double-blind, placebo-controlled phase I-IIa trial of Ad26.COV2.S in healthy adults. Sequencing of the TCRbeta repertoire served to evaluate the specificity and breadth of SARS-CoV-2-reactive T cell receptors following Ad26.COV2.S vaccination. Participants in the trial were split at random into five groups of five each, receiving low-dose or high-dose Ad26.COV2.S once or twice, or else placebo on both occasions. The TCR-sequenced set comprised about 30 samples: 19 Ad26.COV2.S vaccine recipients, 5 placebo recipients and 8 SARS-CoV-2 convalescent individuals. Blinding of investigators to trial group allocation was maintained during experiments and outcome assessment. Dosing of Ad26.COV2.S was intramuscular, at either 5x10^10 or 1x10^11 viral particles, delivered as one shot or as two shots spaced 56 days apart. Broad study findings and their caveats: The authors noted that the TCR breadth and depth analyses may have underestimated total T cell responses. After vaccination, substantial breadth of spike-specific CD8+ and CD4+ T cell responses was reported. The study was not powered for comparison of responses between vaccine doses or regimens. Comparable non-spike TCR breadth was observed between vaccine and placebo recipients, consistent with only spike being contained in the vaccine. Spike-specific TCR breadth was higher in Ad26.COV2.S recipients than in placebo recipients (P = 0.0014).

Based on the germline V gene, the CDR1 and CDR2 sequences are SGDLS and YYNGEE. Counted from cysteine to phenylalanine, this CDR3 has 15 amino acids. Left in the record is the CDR3 DNA by itself, 45 bases read in frame from the first base. The germline V end is reduced by 4 bases and the J end by 9 bases; junction bases left unmatched: 10. A word on this clone: Its binding antigen is unknown. Nothing much larger sits one base from this clone, and base qualities are not available.

The meaning of the sample's treatment or condition label: about 20 received Ad26.COV2.S at low or high dose, single or two shots; about 5 received placebo; per-sample allocation not given. Repertoires of vaccine and placebo recipients were sequenced from samples taken on day 63 after the first injection. Between 29 July and 7 August 2020, Cohort 1b enrolled some 25 adults aged 18-55 years at one site in Boston, USA. As a vaccine, Ad26.COV2.S was a replication-incompetent adenovirus type 26 vector that expressed a prefusion-stabilized SARS-CoV-2 spike protein derived from the original Wuhan strain. The immunoSEQ Assay was used to sequence TCRbeta CDR3 regions. After extraction, genomic DNA underwent amplification by bias-controlled multiplex PCR, followed by high-throughput sequencing. For the original study's pipeline: To quantify the absolute abundance of each unique TCRbeta CDR3 region, sequences were collapsed and filtered. T cell fraction was estimated by normalizing TCRbeta template counts to usable DNA, which was measured by amplifying reference genes present in all nucleated cells. Repertoire TCRs were annotated as SARS-CoV-2-specific by exact matching of V gene, CDR3 amino acid sequence and J gene to a known reactive TCR set. The reference SARS-CoV-2 TCR set came from MIRA and was filtered for enrichment in COVID-19-positive ImmuneCODE repertoires, removing public or cross-reactive TCRs. Based on the MIRA antigens, annotated TCRs were further analysed at the level of specific ORF or position within ORF. Breadth was defined as the number of annotated unique rearrangements divided by the total number of unique productive rearrangements, and depth was defined as the summed frequency of the annotated unique rearrangements. TCR breadth was compared between groups using two-sided Wilcoxon rank-sum tests. TCRdb re-hosts the immuneACCESS table, in-frame sequences only. Its copies lack some clones; in the studies checked, an unresolved V gene accounts for under half of them, and the cause for the rest is not known. V and J calls and clone size are as listed in that table; D and trimming were resolved from the DNA. The table for this sample lists roughly 510,000 clones; around 88% of them were counted only once. The biggest ten clones account for about 13% of the sample.

The sequence joins TRBV9 to TRBJ2-1, and 10 junction bases match TRBD2. The sample here was peripheral blood, taken in a trial of Ad26.COV2.S vaccine versus placebo. The sequence was obtained from a person aged 18-65 years who received the Ad26.COV2.S COVID-19 vaccine or a placebo. The nucleotide sequence is TGTGCCAGCAGCCTGAGCGGGAAGCGGGAGGGTGAGCAGTTCTTC. Its protein reads: CASSLSGKREGEQFF. Reference TRBV9 and TRBJ2-1 proteins supply the regions before and after the CDR3; the full variable domain is: DSGVTQTPKHLITATGQRVTLRCSPRSGDLSVYWYQQSLDQGLQFLIQYYNGEERAKGNILERFSAQQFPDLHSELNLSSLELGDSALYFCASSLSGKREGEQFFGPGTRLTVL.